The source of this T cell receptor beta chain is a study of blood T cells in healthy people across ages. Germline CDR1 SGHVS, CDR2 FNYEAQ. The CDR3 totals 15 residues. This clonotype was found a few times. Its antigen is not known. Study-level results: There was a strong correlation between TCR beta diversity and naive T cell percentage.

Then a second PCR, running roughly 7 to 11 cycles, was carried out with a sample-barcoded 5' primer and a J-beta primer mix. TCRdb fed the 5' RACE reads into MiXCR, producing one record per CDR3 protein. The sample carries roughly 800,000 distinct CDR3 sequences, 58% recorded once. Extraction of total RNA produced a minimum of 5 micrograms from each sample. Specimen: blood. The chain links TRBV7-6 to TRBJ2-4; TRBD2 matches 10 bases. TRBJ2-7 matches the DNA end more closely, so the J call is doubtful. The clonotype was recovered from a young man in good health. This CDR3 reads CASSPGASGSAEQYF. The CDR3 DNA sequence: TGTGCCAGCAGCCCAGGAGCTAGCGGGAGTGCCGAGCAGTACTTC.